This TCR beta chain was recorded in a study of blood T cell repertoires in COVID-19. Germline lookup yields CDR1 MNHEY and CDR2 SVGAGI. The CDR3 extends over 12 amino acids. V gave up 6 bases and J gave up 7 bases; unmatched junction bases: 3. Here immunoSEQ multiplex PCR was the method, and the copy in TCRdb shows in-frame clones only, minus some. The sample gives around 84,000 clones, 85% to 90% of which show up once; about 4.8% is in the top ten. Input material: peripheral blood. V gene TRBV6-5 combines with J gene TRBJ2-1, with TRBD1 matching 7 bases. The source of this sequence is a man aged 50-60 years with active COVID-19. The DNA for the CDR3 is TGTGCCAGCAGCAACAGGGGAAATGAGCAGTTCTTC. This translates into CASSNRGNEQFF.